Listed below are T cell receptor beta chains from one sample, sequenced in a study of T-cell reconstitution after alpha-beta-depleted transplantation in children. TCRdb re-called the PCR reads with MiXCR, one entry per CDR3 protein. The sample shows some 600,000 distinct CDR3 sequences, roughly 13% of them seen only once. Sequences were derived from PBMCs, mostly from graft donor cells, sampled 360 days after TCRalphabeta/CD19-depleted stem cell transplant. Every receptor here comes from a male patient younger than 18 who had a stem cell transplant for acute myeloid leukemia, so the T cells may come from the graft donor. Each CDR3 is given with its conserved first and last residue. Each record gives: J gene, D gene, V gene, clone size, CDR3 protein, CDR3 DNA. D genes are given only for firm matches. The size of a clone is reported for some rows only, either as once, few or many, or as a class for expanded clones.

J: TRBJ2-7; D: NA; V: TRBV6-5; size: few; CDR3: CASSRQASYEQYF; DNA: TGTGCCAGCAGTCGACAGGCCTCCTACGAGCAGTACTTC
J: TRBJ2-3; D: NA; V: TRBV6-5; size: NA; CDR3: CASSYLGVGTDTQYF; DNA: TGTGCCAGCAGTTACTTGGGAGTAGGCACAGATACGCAGTATTTT
J: TRBJ2-2; D: NA; V: TRBV12-3/TRBV12-4; size: few; CDR3: CASSLRSRTGELFF; DNA: TGTGCCAGCAGTTTGCGGAGTCGGACCGGGGAGCTGTTTTTT
J: TRBJ2-1; D: TRBD2; V: TRBV12-3/TRBV12-4; size: NA; CDR3: CASSQLARLYNEQFF; DNA: TGTGCCAGCAGCCAACTAGCGAGACTCTACAATGAGCAGTTCTTC
J: TRBJ1-3; D: NA; V: TRBV12-3/TRBV12-4; size: few; CDR3: CASSLSGGRGPSGNTIYF; DNA: TGTGCCAGCAGTTTAAGTGGGGGCCGTGGGCCCTCTGGAAACACCATATATTTT
J: TRBJ2-6; D: TRBD1; V: TRBV29-1; size: few; CDR3: CSVLRGTGANVLTF; DNA: TGCAGCGTTCTCAGGGGGACTGGGGCCAACGTCCTGACTTTC
J: TRBJ2-5; D: TRBD1; V: TRBV29-1; size: many; CDR3: CSVDVRGHETQYF; DNA: TGCAGCGTTGACGTCAGGGGGCACGAGACCCAGTACTTC
J: TRBJ2-3; D: TRBD2; V: TRBV24-1; size: NA; CDR3: CATSDLGLAGEDHTQYF; DNA: TGTGCCACCAGTGACCTGGGACTAGCGGGGGAGGATCATACGCAGTATTTT
J: TRBJ2-2; D: TRBD2; V: TRBV27; size: NA; CDR3: CASSSGLAGWINTGELFF; DNA: TGTGCCAGCAGCTCGGGACTAGCGGGATGGATTAACACCGGGGAGCTGTTTTTT
J: TRBJ2-3; D: NA; V: TRBV29-1; size: many; CDR3: CSADSGTDTQYF; DNA: TGCAGCGCGGACAGTGGCACAGATACGCAGTATTTT
J: TRBJ2-6; D: TRBD1; V: TRBV28; size: many; CDR3: CASSLRTGTGANVLTF; DNA: TGTGCCAGCAGTTTAAGGACAGGGACTGGGGCCAACGTCCTGACTTTC
J: TRBJ2-3; D: TRBD1; V: TRBV20-1; size: few; CDR3: CSARWDRGTDTQYF; DNA: TGCAGTGCTAGATGGGACAGAGGCACAGATACGCAGTATTTT
J: TRBJ2-5; D: TRBD1; V: TRBV18; size: NA; CDR3: CASSPRNRGIETQYF; DNA: TGTGCCAGCTCACCACGGAACAGGGGGATAGAGACCCAGTACTTC
J: TRBJ1-2; D: NA; V: TRBV12-3/TRBV12-4; size: NA; CDR3: CASTSTGRHGYTF; DNA: TGTGCCAGCACCTCAACAGGGAGGCATGGCTACACCTTC
J: TRBJ2-7; D: TRBD2; V: TRBV20-1; size: many; CDR3: CSARAGGPYEQYF; DNA: TGCAGTGCTAGAGCGGGAGGACCCTACGAGCAGTACTTC
J: TRBJ2-1; D: NA; V: TRBV20-1; size: NA; CDR3: CSAPRYGNNEQFF; DNA: TGCAGTGCGCCCAGATACGGGAACAATGAGCAGTTCTTC
J: TRBJ2-1; D: TRBD2; V: TRBV15; size: NA; CDR3: CATSSGTSVLDEQFF; DNA: TGTGCCACCAGCAGCGGGACTAGTGTCTTAGATGAGCAGTTCTTC
J: TRBJ2-7; D: TRBD1; V: TRBV7-6; size: NA; CDR3: CASSSSYRGIYEQYF; DNA: TGTGCCAGCAGCTCGAGTTACAGGGGGATCTACGAGCAGTACTTC